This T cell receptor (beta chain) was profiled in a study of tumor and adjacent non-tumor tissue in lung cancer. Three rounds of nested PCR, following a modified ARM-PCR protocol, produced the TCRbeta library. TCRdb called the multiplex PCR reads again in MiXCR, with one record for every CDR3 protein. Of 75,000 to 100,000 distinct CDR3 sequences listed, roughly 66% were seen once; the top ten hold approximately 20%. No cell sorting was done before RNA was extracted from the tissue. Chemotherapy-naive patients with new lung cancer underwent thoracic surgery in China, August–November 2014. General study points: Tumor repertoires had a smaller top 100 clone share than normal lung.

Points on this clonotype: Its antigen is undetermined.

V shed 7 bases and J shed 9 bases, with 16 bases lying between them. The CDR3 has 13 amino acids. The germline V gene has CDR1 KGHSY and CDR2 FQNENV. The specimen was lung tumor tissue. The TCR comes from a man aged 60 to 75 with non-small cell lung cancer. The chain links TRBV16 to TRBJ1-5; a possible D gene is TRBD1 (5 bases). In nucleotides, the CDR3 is TGTGCCAGCACCCGACAGAGCGGTCGGCCCCAGCATTTT. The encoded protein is CASTRQSGRPQHF.